This TCR beta chain was obtained from a study of tumor and adjacent non-tumor tissue in lung cancer. The overall study: Patients were aged roughly 30 to 76, nine to eleven men and about five women, stage I to III.

No cell sorting was done before RNA was extracted from the tissue. More than 3 cm separated this lung sample from the edge of the tumor. In this sample, this clonotype turned up many times. At one end the junction does not follow the germline gene, possibly because of a read error. A modified ARM-PCR protocol with three rounds of nested PCR amplified TCRbeta. TCRdb reanalysed the multiplex PCR reads using MiXCR and keeps one entry per CDR3 protein. The top ten clones hold about a fifth of a sample with over 80,000 distinct CDR3 sequences, roughly three quarters of them seen once. This CDR3 is 12 amino acids long. Germline assignment: CDR1 SQVTM and CDR2 ANQGSEA.

The chain carries TRBV29-1 and TRBJ2-5, with 10 bases lining up with TRBD1. Sequences were obtained from distant non-tumor lung tissue. The sequence was collected from a woman in her 50s with non-small cell lung cancer. CDR3 amino acids: CSATLGQGMTQF. The CDR3, as DNA: TGCAGCGCCACACTGGGACAGGGGATGACCCAGTTC.